This TCR beta chain appears in the sequencing data of a study of cytomegalovirus exposure and HLA in healthy donors. As for this clone: Its specificity is unknown.

Study-level points and caveats: A later look showed TCR association rates differing by HLA locus, highest for DRB1 and lowest for HLA-C. In a later analysis, productive TCRs from donors in an Asian-associated ancestry cluster reportedly carried fewer N-insertions than the cohort mean. TCR beta V- and J-gene trimming was later associated with a missense DCLRE1C variant.

Trimming removed 1 base at V and 4 bases at J, with 16 bases between. The CDR3 has 15 residues. Germline V gene sequence: CDR1 GTSNPN, CDR2 SVGIG (reference sequence). With 60 Vbeta and 13 Jbeta primers, the PCR was carried out. The repertoire was sequenced with immunoSEQ multiplex PCR; TCRdb's copy has only in-frame clones and lacks some. The table shows 100,000 to 120,000 clones, with more than 60% occurring only once. Material for sequencing was PBMCs. This sequence originates from a man aged 25 to 40 in good health and CMV-seropositive. The gene calls are TRBV30 and TRBJ1-2; D unresolved. The CDR3 DNA reads TGTGCCTGGAGTGAATCAAGCTGGGCAGCCTATGGCTACACCTTC. Amino acid sequence: CAWSESSWAAYGYTF.